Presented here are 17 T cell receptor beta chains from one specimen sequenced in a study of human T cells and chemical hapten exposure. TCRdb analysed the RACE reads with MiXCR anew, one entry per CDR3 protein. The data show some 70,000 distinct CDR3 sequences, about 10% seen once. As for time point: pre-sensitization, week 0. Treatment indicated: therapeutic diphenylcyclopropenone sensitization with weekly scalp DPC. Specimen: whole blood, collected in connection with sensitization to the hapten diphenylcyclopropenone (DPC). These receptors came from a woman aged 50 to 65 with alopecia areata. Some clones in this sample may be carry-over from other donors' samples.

The CDR3 reads CASSPTYSNQPQHF. CDR3 coding DNA: TGTGCCAGCAGCCCAACCTATAGCAATCAGCCCCAGCATTTT. The chain has TRBV3-1 and TRBJ1-5, with D hard to call. The V end lost 4 bases, the J end lost 0 bases, and 7 bases lay between the germline ends. Per germline, CDR1 LGHDT and CDR2 YNNKEL (reference sequence). The CDR3 runs to 14 residues.

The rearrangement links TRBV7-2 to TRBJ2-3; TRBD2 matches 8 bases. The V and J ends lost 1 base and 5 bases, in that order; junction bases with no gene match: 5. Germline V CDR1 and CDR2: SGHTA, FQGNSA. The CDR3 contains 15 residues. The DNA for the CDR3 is TGTGCCAGCAGCTTAGTCGGACTAGCCCGAGATACGCAGTATTTT. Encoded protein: CASSLVGLARDTQYF.

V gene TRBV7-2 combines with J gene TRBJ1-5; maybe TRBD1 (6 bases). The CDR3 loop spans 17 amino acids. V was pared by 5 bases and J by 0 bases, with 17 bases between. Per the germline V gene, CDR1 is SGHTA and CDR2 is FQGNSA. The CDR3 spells CASSLWAGVISNQPQHF. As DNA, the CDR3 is TGTGCCAGCAGCCTCTGGGCAGGGGTCATTAGCAATCAGCCCCAGCATTTT.

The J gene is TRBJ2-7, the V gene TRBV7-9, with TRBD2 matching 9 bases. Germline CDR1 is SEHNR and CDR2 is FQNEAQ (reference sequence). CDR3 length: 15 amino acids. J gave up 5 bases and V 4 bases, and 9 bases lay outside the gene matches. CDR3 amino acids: CASSSLIAGADEQYF. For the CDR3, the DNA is TGTGCCAGCAGCTCTCTCATAGCGGGAGCGGACGAGCAGTACTTC.

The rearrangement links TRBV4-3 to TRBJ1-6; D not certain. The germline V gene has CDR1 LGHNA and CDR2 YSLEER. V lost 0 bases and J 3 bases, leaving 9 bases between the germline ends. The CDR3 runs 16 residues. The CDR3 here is CASSQDEGDYNSPLHF. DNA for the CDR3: TGCGCCAGCAGCCAAGATGAAGGAGACTATAATTCACCCCTCCACTTT.

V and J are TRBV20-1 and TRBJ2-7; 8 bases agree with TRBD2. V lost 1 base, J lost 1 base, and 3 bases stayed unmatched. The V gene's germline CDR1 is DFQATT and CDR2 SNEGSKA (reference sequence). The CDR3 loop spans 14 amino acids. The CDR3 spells CSARVAGGSYEQYF. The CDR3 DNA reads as TGCAGTGCTAGAGTGGCGGGGGGATCCTACGAGCAGTACTTC.

This chain's CDR3 is CASSPTGGGGDNEQFF. The CDR3 region has the DNA TGTGCCAGCAGCCCAACGGGGGGCGGTGGGGACAATGAGCAGTTCTTC. V and J are TRBV11-2 and TRBJ2-1; TRBD2 is a possible D gene (7 bases). The V and J ends lost 5 bases and 5 bases respectively, with 19 bases between them. Germline V CDR1 and CDR2: SGHAT, FQNNGV. The CDR3 contains 16 residues.

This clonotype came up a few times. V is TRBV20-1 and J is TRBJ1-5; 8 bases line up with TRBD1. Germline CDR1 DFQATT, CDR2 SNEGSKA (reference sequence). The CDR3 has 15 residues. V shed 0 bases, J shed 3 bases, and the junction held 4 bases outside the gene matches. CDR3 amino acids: CSARDRTGINQPQHF. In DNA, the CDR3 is TGCAGTGCTAGAGATCGGACAGGGATCAATCAGCCCCAGCATTTT.

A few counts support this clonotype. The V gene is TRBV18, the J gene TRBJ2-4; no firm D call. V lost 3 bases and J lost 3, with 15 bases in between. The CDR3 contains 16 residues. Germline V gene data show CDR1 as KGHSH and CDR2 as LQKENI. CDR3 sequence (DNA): TGTGCCAGCTCACCGGAACGACAAGGATACAAAAACATTCAGTACTTC. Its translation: CASSPERQGYKNIQYF.

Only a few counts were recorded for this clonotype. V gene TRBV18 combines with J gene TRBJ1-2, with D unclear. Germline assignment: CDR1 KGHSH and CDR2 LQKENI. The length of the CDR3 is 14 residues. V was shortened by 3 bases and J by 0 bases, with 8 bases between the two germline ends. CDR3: CASSPNGANYGYTF. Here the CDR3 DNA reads TGTGCCAGCTCACCGAATGGCGCTAACTATGGCTACACCTTC.

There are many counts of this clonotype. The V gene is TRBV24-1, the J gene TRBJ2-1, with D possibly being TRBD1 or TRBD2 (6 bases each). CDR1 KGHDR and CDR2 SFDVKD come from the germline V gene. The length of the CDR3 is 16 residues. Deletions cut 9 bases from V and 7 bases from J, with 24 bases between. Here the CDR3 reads CATGGGGGQIGNEQFF. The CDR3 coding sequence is TGTGCCACCGGCGGAGGGGGTGGGCAAATTGGGAATGAGCAGTTCTTC.

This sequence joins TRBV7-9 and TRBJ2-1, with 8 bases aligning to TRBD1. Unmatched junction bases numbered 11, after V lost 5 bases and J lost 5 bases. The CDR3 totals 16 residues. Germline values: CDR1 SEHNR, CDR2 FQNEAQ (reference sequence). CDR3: CASSLLDRGRDNEQFF. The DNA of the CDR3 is TGTGCCAGCAGCCTACTAGACAGGGGACGGGACAATGAGCAGTTCTTC.

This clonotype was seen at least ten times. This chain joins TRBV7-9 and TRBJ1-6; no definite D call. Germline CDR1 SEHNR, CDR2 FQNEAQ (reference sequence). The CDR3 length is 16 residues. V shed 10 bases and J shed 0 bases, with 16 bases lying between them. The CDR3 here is CATPSSASSYNSPLHF. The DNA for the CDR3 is TGTGCCACCCCGAGTTCCGCGAGCTCCTATAATTCACCCCTCCACTTT.

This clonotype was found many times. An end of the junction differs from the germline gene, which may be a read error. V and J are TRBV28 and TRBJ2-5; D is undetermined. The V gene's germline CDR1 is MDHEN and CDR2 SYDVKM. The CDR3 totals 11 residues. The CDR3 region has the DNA TGTGCCACCAGTTTAATGGAGACCCAGTACTTC. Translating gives CATSLMETQYF.

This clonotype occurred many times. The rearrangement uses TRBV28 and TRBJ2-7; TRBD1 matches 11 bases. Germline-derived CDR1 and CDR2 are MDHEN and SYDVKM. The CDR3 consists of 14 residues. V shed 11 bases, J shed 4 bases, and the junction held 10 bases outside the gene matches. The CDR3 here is CAGSRDRGRYEQYF. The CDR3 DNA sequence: TGTGCCGGGTCCCGGGACAGGGGGAGGTACGAGCAGTACTTC.

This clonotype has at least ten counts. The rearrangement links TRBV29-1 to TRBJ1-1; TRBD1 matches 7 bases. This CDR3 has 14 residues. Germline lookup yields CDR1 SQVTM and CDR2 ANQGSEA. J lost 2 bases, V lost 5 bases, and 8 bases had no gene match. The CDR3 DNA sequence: TGCAGCGTTATGCCGGGACAGAGAAACACTGAAGCTTTCTTT. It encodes CSVMPGQRNTEAFF.

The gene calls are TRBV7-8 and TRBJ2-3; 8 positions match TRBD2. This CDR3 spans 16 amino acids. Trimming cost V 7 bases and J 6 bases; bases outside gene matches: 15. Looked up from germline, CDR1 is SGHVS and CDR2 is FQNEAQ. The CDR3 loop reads CASKPKVAGTSDTQYF. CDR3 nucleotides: TGTGCCAGCAAGCCTAAGGTAGCGGGAACCTCGGATACGCAGTATTTT.